The sequence of this TCR beta chain was determined in a study of blood T cells in healthy people across ages. Turning to the study itself: The capture of about one barcoded beta molecule per two T cells was achieved by template switching.

As to this clonotype: Its specificity is not known.

Losses at the gene ends were 1 base for V and 1 base for J; bases not matched to a gene: 4. The germline CDR1 and CDR2 sequences are SGHVS and FNYEAQ. The CDR3 is made up of 16 amino acids. The study's findings and limits: The study regarded diversity estimates from one million T cells as underestimates.

The use of a sample-barcoded 5' primer and a J-beta primer mix characterized a second PCR of roughly 6 to 11 cycles. Every cDNA molecule carried a tag from a template-switch adaptor bearing 12 random nucleotides. From the 5' RACE reads, TCRdb called clonotypes with MiXCR, one entry per CDR3 protein. Altogether 850,000 to 1,300,000 distinct CDR3 sequences are present, 40% to 55% being singletons, with the ten largest covering about 20%. This rearrangement joins TRBV7-6 to TRBJ2-3, with 8 nucleotides matching TRBD2. The source material was blood. The clonotype originates from an older woman in good health. The CDR3: CASSLGSTSGTDTQYF. CDR3 nucleotides: TGTGCCAGCAGCTTAGGTTCGACTAGCGGCACAGATACGCAGTATTTT.